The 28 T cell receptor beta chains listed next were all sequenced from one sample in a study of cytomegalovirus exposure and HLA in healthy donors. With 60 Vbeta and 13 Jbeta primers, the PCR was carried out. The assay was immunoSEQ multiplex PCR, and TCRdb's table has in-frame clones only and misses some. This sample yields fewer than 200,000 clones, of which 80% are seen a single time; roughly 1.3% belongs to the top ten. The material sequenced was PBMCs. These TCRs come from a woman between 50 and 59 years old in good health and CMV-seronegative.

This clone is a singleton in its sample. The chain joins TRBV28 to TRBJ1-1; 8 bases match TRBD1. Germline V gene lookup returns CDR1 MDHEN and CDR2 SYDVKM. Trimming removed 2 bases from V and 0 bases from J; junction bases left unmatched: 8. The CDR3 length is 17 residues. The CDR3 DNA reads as TGTGCCAGCAGTTTAGAGCTTAAGACAGGGGTGAACACTGAAGCTTTCTTT. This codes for CASSLELKTGVNTEAFF.

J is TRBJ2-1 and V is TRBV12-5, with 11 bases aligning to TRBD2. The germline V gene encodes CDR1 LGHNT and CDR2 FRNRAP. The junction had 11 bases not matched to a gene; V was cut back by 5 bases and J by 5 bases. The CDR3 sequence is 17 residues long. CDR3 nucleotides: TGTGCTAGTGGTAAGGGACTAGCGGATCTCCCTAACAATGAGCAGTTCTTC. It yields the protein CASGKGLADLPNNEQFF.

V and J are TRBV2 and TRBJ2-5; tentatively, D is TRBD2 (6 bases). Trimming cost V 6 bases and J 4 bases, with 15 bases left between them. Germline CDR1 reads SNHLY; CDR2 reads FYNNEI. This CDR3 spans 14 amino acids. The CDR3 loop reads CASSSSRAGETQYF. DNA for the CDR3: TGTGCCAGCAGCTCATCTAGAGCGGGAGAGACCCAGTACTTC.

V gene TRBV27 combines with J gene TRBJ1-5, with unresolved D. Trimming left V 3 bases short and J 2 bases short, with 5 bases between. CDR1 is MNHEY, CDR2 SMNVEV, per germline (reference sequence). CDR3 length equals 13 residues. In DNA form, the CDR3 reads TGTGCCAGCAGTTTCGTTGGCAATCAGCCCCAGCATTTT. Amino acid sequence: CASSFVGNQPQHF.

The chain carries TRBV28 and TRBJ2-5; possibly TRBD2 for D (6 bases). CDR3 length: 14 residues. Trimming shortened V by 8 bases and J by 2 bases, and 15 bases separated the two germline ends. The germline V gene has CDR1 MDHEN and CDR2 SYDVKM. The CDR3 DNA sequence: TGTGCCAGCGGTGTAGGAGGGTTGCAAGAGACCCAGTACTTC. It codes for CASGVGGLQETQYF. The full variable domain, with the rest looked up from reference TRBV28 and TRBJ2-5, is DVKVTQSSRYLVKRTGEKVFLECVQDMDHENMFWYRQDPGLGLRLIYFSYDVKMKEKGDIPEGYSVSREKKERFSLILESASTNQTSMYLCASGVGGLQETQYFGPGTRLLVL.

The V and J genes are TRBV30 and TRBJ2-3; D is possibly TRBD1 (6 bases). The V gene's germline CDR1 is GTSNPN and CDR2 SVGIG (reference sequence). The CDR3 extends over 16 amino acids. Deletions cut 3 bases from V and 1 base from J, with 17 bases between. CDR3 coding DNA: TGTGCCTGGAGGAACAGGGCACTCACTGGCACAGATACGCAGTATTTT. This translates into CAWRNRALTGTDTQYF. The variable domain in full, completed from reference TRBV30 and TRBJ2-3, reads SQTIHQWPATLVQPVGSPLSLECTVEGTSNPNLYWYRQAAGRGLQLLFYSVGIGQISSEVPQNLSASRPQDRQFILSSKKLLLSDSGFYLCAWRNRALTGTDTQYFGPGTRLTVL.

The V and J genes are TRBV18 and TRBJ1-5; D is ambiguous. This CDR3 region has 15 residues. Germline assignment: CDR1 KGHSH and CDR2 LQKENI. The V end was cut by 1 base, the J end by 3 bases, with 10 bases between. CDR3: CASSPQRTYNQPQHF. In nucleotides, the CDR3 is TGTGCCAGCTCACCACAGAGAACTTACAATCAGCCCCAGCATTTT.

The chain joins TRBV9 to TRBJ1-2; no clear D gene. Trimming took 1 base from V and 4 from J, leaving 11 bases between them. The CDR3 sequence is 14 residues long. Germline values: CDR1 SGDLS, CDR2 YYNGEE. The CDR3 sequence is CASSVNRGFYGYTF. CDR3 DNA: TGTGCCAGCAGCGTAAATCGGGGATTCTATGGCTACACCTTC.

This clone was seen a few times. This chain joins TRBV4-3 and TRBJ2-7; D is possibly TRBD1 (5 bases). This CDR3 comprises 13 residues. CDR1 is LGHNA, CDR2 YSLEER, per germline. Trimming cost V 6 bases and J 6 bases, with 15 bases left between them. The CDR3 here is CASSPLQGTEQYF. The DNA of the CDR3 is TGCGCCAGCAGTCCACTTCAGGGAACCGAGCAGTACTTC.

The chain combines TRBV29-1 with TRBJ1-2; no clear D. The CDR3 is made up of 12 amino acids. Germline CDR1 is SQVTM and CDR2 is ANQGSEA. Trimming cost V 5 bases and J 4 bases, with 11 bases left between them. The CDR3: CSVPVGIYGYTF. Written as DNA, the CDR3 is TGCAGCGTTCCGGTGGGCATCTATGGCTACACCTTC.

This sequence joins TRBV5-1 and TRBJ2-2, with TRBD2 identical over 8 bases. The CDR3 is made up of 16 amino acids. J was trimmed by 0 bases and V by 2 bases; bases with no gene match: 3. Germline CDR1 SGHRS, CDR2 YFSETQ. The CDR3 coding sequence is TGCGCCAGCAGCTTAAGGACTAGCTCGAACACCGGGGAGCTGTTTTTT. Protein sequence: CASSLRTSSNTGELFF. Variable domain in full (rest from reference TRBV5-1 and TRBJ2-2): KAGVTQTPRYLIKTRGQQVTLSCSPISGHRSVSWYQQTPGQGLQFLFEYFSETQRNKGNFPGRFSGRQFSNSRSEMNVSTLELGDSALYLCASSLRTSSNTGELFFGEGSRLTVL.

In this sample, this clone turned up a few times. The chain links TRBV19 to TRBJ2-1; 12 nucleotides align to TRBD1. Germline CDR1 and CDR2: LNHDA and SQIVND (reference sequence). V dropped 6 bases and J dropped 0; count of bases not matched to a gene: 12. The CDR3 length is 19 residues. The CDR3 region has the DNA TGTGCCAGTAGCCTCAGGGGACAGGGGGCGGGAAGCTCCTACAATGAGCAGTTCTTC. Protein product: CASSLRGQGAGSSYNEQFF.

The CDR3 is CASRYDRVGTYEQYF. CDR3 nucleotide sequence: TGCGCCAGCAGATACGACAGGGTGGGAACCTACGAGCAGTACTTC. The gene calls are TRBV4-3 and TRBJ2-5; 7 bases are a match to TRBD1. The assigned J gene may be wrong: the sequence end matches TRBJ2-7 better. The germline CDR1 and CDR2 sequences are LGHNA and YSLEER. CDR3 length equals 15 residues.

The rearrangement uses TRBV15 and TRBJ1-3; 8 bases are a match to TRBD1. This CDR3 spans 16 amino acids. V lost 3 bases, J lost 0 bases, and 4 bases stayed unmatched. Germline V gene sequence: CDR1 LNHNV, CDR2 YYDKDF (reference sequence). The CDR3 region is CATSRVDRGSGNTIYF. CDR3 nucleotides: TGTGCCACCAGCAGGGTAGACAGGGGCTCTGGAAACACCATATATTTT.

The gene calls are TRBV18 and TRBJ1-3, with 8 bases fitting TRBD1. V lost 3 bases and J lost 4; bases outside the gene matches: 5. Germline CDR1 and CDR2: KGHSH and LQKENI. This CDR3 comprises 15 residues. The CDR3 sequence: CASSPDRGGGNTIYF. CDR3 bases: TGTGCCAGCTCACCCGACAGGGGAGGAGGAAACACCATATATTTT.

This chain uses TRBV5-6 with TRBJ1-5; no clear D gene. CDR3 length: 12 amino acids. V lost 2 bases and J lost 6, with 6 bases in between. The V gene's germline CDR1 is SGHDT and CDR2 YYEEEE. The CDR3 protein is CASSLTGQPQHF. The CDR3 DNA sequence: TGTGCCAGCAGCTTAACGGGTCAGCCCCAGCATTTT. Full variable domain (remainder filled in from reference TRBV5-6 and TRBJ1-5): DAGVTQSPTHLIKTRGQQVTLRCSPKSGHDTVSWYQQALGQGPQFIFQYYEEEERQRGNFPDRFSGHQFPNYSSELNVNALLLGDSALYLCASSLTGQPQHFGDGTRLSIL.

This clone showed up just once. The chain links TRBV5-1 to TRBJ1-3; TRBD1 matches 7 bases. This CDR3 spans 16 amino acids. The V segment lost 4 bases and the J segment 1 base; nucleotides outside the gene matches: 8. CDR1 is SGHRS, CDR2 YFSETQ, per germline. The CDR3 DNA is TGCGCCAGCAGCCGCGGACAGGACCTATCTGGAAACACCATATATTTT. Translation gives CASSRGQDLSGNTIYF.

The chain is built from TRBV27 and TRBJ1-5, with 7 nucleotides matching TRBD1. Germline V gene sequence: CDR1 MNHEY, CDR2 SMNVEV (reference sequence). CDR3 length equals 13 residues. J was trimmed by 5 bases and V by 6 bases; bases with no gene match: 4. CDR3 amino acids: CASSPDRDQPQHF. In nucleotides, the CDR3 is TGTGCCAGCAGCCCCGACAGGGATCAGCCCCAGCATTTT.

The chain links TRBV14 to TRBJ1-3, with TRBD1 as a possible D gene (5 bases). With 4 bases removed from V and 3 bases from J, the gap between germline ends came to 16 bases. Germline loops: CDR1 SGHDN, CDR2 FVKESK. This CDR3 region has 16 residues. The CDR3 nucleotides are TGTGCCAGCAGCCCGCATCCCGGGACTGGTGGAAACACCATATATTTT. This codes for CASSPHPGTGGNTIYF.

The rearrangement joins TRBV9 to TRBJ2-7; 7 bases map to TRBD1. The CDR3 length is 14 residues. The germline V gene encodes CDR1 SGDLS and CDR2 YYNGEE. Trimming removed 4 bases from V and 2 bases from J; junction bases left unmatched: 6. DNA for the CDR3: TGTGCCAGCAGCCTGACAGGGAGTGCCTACGAGCAGTACTTC. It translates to CASSLTGSAYEQYF.

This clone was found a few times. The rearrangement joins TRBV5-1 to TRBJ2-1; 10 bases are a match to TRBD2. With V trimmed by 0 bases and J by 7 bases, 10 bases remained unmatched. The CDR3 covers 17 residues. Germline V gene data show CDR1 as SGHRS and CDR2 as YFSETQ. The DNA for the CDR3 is TGCGCCAGCAGCTTGGTTTGGCTTAGCGGGGGGTGGAATGAGCAGTTCTTC. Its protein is CASSLVWLSGGWNEQFF.

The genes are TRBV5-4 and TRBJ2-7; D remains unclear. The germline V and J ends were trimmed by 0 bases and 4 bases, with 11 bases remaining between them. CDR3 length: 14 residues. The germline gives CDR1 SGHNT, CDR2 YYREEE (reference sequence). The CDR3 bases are TGTGCCAGCAGCTTGGACGCGGATTATTACGAGCAGTACTTC. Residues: CASSLDADYYEQYF.

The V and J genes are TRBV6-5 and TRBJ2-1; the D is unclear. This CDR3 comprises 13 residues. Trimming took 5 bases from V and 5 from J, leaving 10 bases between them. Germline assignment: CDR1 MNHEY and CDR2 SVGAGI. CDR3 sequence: CASSGLRNNEQFF. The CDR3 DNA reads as TGTGCCAGCAGTGGCCTCCGTAACAATGAGCAGTTCTTC.

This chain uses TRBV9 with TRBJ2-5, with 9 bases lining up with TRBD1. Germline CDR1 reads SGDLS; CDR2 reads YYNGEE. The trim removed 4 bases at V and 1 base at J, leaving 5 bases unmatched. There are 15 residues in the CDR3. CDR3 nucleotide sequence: TGTGCCAGCAGCCGGGCGGGACAGGGCCAAGAGACCCAGTACTTC. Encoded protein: CASSRAGQGQETQYF.

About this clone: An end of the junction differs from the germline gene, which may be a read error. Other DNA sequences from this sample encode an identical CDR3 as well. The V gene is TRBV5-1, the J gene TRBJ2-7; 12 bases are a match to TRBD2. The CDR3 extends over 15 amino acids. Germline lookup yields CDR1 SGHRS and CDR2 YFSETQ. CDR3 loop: CASSLMTSGSGEQYF. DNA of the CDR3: TGCGCTAGCAGCTTGATGACTAGCGGGAGTGGCGAGCAGTACTTC.

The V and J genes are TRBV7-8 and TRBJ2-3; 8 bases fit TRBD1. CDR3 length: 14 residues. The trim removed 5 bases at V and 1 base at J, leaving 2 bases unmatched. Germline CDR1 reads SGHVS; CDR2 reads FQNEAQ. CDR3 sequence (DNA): TGTGCCAGCAGCCCGGGACAGGGCACAGATACGCAGTATTTT. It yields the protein CASSPGQGTDTQYF.

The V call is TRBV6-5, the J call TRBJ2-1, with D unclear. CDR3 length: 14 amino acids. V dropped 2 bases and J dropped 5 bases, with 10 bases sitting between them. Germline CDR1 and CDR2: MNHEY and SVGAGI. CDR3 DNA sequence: TGTGCCAGCAGTTACCGACATATCGACAATGAGCAGTTCTTC. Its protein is CASSYRHIDNEQFF.

The CDR3 DNA is TGTGCCAGCAGTTCCTTCGGGTCTTACAATGAGCAGTTCTTC. This translates into CASSSFGSYNEQFF. The chain has TRBV27 and TRBJ2-1; D gene uncertain. Trimming left V 4 bases short and J 4 bases short, with 11 bases between. This CDR3 has 14 residues. Germline V gene lookup returns CDR1 MNHEY and CDR2 SMNVEV (reference sequence).